The 5 T cell receptor beta chains reported below all come from one sample, sequenced in a study of blood T cell repertoires in COVID-19. Profiling relied on immunoSEQ multiplex PCR, and the TCRdb table lists in-frame clones only, not all of them. The data contain a few hundred thousand clones, 89% of them singletons. Sequencing was done on a sample of peripheral blood. Every receptor here comes from a man aged 40-49 years with acute or convalescent COVID-19.

The chain employs TRBV6-2 or TRBV6-3 and TRBJ1-5; D uncertain. The germline V gene encodes CDR1 MNHEY and CDR2 SVGEGT. The CDR3 sequence is 14 residues long. Trimming removed 2 bases at V and 3 bases at J, with 8 bases between. The CDR3 DNA reads TGTGCCAGCAGTTACCGCGAGTACAATCAGCCCCAGCATTTT. Translating gives CASSYREYNQPQHF.

The rearrangement joins TRBV5-1 to TRBJ1-1; D uncertain. V lost 2 bases and J lost 1, with 9 bases in between. The CDR3 spans 14 residues. In germline, CDR1 is SGHRS, CDR2 YFSETQ. This CDR3 reads CASSFGEANTEAFF. The CDR3 DNA reads as TGCGCCAGCAGCTTTGGGGAGGCGAACACTGAAGCTTTCTTT.

The rearrangement uses TRBV5-1 and TRBJ2-7; 7 nucleotides agree with TRBD1. CDR1 is SGHRS, CDR2 YFSETQ, per germline. The ends lost 7 bases at V and 0 bases at J; junction bases unmatched: 7. The CDR3 is made up of 14 amino acids. CDR3 nucleotide sequence: TGCGCCAGCTCAAAGGGGACAGCCTCCTACGAGCAGTACTTC. Its protein product is CASSKGTASYEQYF. Looking up the rest from reference TRBV5-1 and TRBJ2-7 gives the full variable domain: KAGVTQTPRYLIKTRGQQVTLSCSPISGHRSVSWYQQTPGQGLQFLFEYFSETQRNKGNFPGRFSGRQFSNSRSEMNVSTLELGDSALYLCASSKGTASYEQYFGPGTRLTVT.

The chain has TRBV7-3 and TRBJ1-2, with 8 bases fitting TRBD1. V lost 5 bases, J lost 7 bases, and 12 bases stayed unmatched. CDR1 is SGHTA and CDR2 is FQGTGA in the germline V gene. This CDR3 has 15 residues. This CDR3 reads CASSPYGDRFGGYTF. The CDR3 DNA sequence: TGTGCCAGCAGCCCTTACGGGGACAGGTTCGGTGGCTACACCTTC.

Concerning this clone itself: The same CDR3 arises from other DNA sequences in this sample as well. The chain uses TRBV19 and TRBJ2-7, with 9 bases matching TRBD1. In germline, CDR1 is LNHDA, CDR2 SQIVND (reference sequence). V gave up 4 bases and J gave up 2 bases; unmatched junction bases: 3. CDR3 size: 14 residues. The CDR3 DNA sequence: TGTGCCAGTAGTAGGGGACAGGGAACCTACGAGCAGTACTTC. It is translated as CASSRGQGTYEQYF.